This TCR beta chain was profiled in a study of metastatic and nonmetastatic thyroid tumors. Overall study: Samples came from malignant and benign thyroid patients, and repertoires were compared across blood and tumor or nodule tissue.

No patient had received any treatment before thyroid surgery. Authors' analysis steps: The distant-metastasis classifier for papillary thyroid cancer was built from CDR3 differences across clinicopathological groups. From the PCR reads, TCRdb re-called clones with MiXCR. Here the V and J calls rest on TCRdb's processing, not on the authors' analysis. Seen here are about 18,000 clones, roughly 36% observed once, and the top ten hold 8% to 10%. This TCR derives from a male donor with papillary thyroid cancer or a benign thyroid nodule (not recorded which). Some clones in this sample may be carry-over from other donors' samples. The sequenced sample consisted of tumor tissue.

CDR3 loop: CASSDGGLTSNTGELFF. The DNA of the CDR3 is TGCGCCAGCAGCGATGGGGGACTCACTTCGAACACCGGGGAGCTGTTTTTT. The chain couples TRBV5-1 to TRBJ2-2; possibly TRBD2 for D (6 bases). The germline V gene encodes CDR1 SGHRS and CDR2 YFSETQ. Trimming took off 4 bases at V and 0 bases at J, with 16 bases between the two ends. The CDR3 has 17 amino acids.